This entry lists 26 T cell receptor beta chains sequenced from one sample in a study of technical replicates of blood from a few donors. The repertoire was sequenced with immunoSEQ multiplex PCR; TCRdb's copy has only in-frame clones and lacks some. The sample includes tens of thousands of clones, 90% to 95% seen only once; the top ten take around 0.41%. Source material: T cells isolated from PBMCs. These receptor sequences come from a human donor in good health.

The rearrangement uses TRBV30 and TRBJ1-2; 12 nucleotides line up with TRBD1. Germline CDR1 GTSNPN, CDR2 SVGIG (reference sequence). V trimming: 2 bases; J trimming: 8 bases; junction bases outside the gene matches: 15. This CDR3 has 17 amino acids. The CDR3 loop is CAWSQRLGTGGIEGYTF. CDR3 in DNA: TGTGCCTGGAGTCAACGTCTAGGGACAGGGGGCATAGAAGGCTACACCTTC.

This rearrangement joins TRBV15 to TRBJ2-7; TRBD2 agrees at 16 bases. This CDR3 contains 20 residues. Germline V gene sequence: CDR1 LNHNV, CDR2 YYDKDF (reference sequence). The trim removed 4 bases at V and 3 bases at J, leaving 15 bases unmatched. The CDR3 loop is CATSTGFGTSGRASLYEQYF. The CDR3 DNA sequence: TGTGCCACCAGCACGGGATTCGGGACTAGCGGGAGGGCCAGCCTCTACGAGCAGTACTTC.

This chain links TRBV6-5 with TRBJ1-5; D is undetermined. Trimming removed 3 bases at V and 2 bases at J, with 11 bases between. The CDR3 runs 15 residues. Germline-derived CDR1 and CDR2 are MNHEY and SVGAGI. Here the CDR3 DNA reads TGTGCCAGCAGTTATAATGGGCCTGGCAATCAGCCCCAGCATTTT. Encoded protein: CASSYNGPGNQPQHF.

This clone was recorded once. This sequence joins TRBV6-6 and TRBJ2-7, with a weak D call TRBD2 (6 bases). Per the germline V gene, CDR1 is MNHNY and CDR2 is SVGAGI (reference sequence). The CDR3 runs 15 residues. Trimming stripped 2 bases from V and 1 base from J, with 12 bases between. CDR3 residues: CASSYGAGNSYEQYF. CDR3 bases: TGTGCCAGCAGTTACGGCGCGGGAAATTCCTACGAGCAGTACTTC.

The chain combines TRBV2 with TRBJ2-2, with D possibly TRBD2 on 5 matching bases. The V gene's germline CDR1 is SNHLY and CDR2 FYNNEI. V lost 4 bases, J lost 1 base, and 10 bases lay in between. CDR3 length: 15 amino acids. As DNA, the CDR3 is TGTGCCAGCAGTGCGATAGGACTGAACACCGGGGAGCTGTTTTTT. Translation: CASSAIGLNTGELFF.

This clone was detected only once. The J gene is TRBJ2-7, the V gene TRBV7-8; TRBD2 aligns across 10 bases. Trimming at V came to 0 bases and at J to 5 bases, leaving 19 bases not matched to a gene. This CDR3 region has 20 residues. Germline V CDR1 and CDR2: SGHVS, FQNEAQ. CDR3 coding DNA: TGTGCCAGCAGCTTAGCCGTTTTCTTTAGGTCCGAACTAGCGGGGCACGAGCAGTACTTC. As protein: CASSLAVFFRSELAGHEQYF.

The gene calls are TRBV7-9 and TRBJ1-2; D call uncertain. Trimming pared 3 bases from V and 3 bases from J, leaving 8 bases between. Germline CDR1 reads SEHNR; CDR2 reads FQNEAQ (reference sequence). CDR3 length: 13 residues. The DNA of the CDR3 is TGTGCCAGCAGCTTTCGGCAGGACTATGGCTACACCTTC. The encoded protein is CASSFRQDYGYTF. Combining the CDR3 with reference TRBV7-9 and TRBJ1-2 gives the whole variable domain DTGVSQNPRHKITKRGQNVTFRCDPISEHNRLYWYRQTLGQGPEFLTYFQNEAQLEKSRLLSDRFSAERPKGSFSTLEIQRTEQGDSAMYLCASSFRQDYGYTFGSGTRLTVV.

This clone occurred once. This sequence joins TRBV4-3 and TRBJ2-2, with D perhaps TRBD1 (6 bases). Trimming removed 0 bases from V and 4 bases from J, with 18 bases in between. This CDR3 contains 18 residues. From germline, CDR1 is LGHNA and CDR2 YSLEER. The CDR3 is CASSQDPQGMGFTGELFF. As DNA, the CDR3 is TGCGCCAGCAGCCAAGATCCGCAGGGGATGGGCTTCACCGGGGAGCTGTTTTTT.

The chain carries TRBV6-1 and TRBJ2-7, with 8 nucleotides matching TRBD2. Trimming cost V 3 bases and J 0 bases; bases outside gene matches: 10. Germline-derived CDR1 and CDR2 are MNHNS and SASEGT. This CDR3 is 17 amino acids long. CDR3 loop: CASSDVLSGGDSYEQYF. In DNA, the CDR3 is TGTGCCAGCAGTGACGTGTTATCCGGGGGGGACTCCTACGAGCAGTACTTC.

The count of this clone is one. The chain is built from TRBV4-3 and TRBJ2-3, with D uncertain. CDR1 is LGHNA and CDR2 is YSLEER in the germline V gene. This CDR3 is built from 14 residues. V gave up 0 bases and J gave up 0 bases, with 4 bases separating them. The CDR3 DNA reads TGCGCCAGCAGCCAAGACGTTAGCACAGATACGCAGTATTTT. Its protein product is CASSQDVSTDTQYF.

The chain recombines TRBV6-1 with TRBJ2-3, with a possible D match to TRBD2 (8 bases). Germline loops: CDR1 MNHNS, CDR2 SASEGT. This CDR3 has 17 amino acids. Deletions cut 3 bases from V and 4 bases from J, with 20 bases between. The CDR3 sequence is CASSDPGGGDWADTQYF. The CDR3 bases are TGTGCCAGCAGTGATCCGGGAGGGGGCGATTGGGCAGATACGCAGTATTTT.

This clone appeared once. The chain combines TRBV18 with TRBJ1-1; possibly TRBD1 for D (6 bases). There are 14 residues in the CDR3. V was pared by 5 bases and J by 0 bases, with 10 bases between. Per germline, CDR1 KGHSH and CDR2 LQKENI. The CDR3 spells CASSSQGLNTEAFF. The CDR3 DNA is TGTGCCAGCTCATCCCAGGGGCTGAACACTGAAGCTTTCTTT.

V gene TRBV2 combines with J gene TRBJ2-6; the D gene is possibly TRBD1 (6 bases). The CDR3 length is 18 residues. V was pared by 7 bases and J by 1 base, with 20 bases between. Germline V CDR1 and CDR2: SNHLY, FYNNEI. The CDR3 sequence is CASTRRQALTSGANVLTF. The CDR3 DNA reads as TGTGCCAGCACCCGCCGACAGGCCCTCACGTCTGGGGCCAACGTCCTGACTTTC.

The rearrangement joins TRBV6-5 to TRBJ2-2; 7 positions agree with TRBD2. The ends lost 6 bases at V and 0 bases at J; junction bases unmatched: 1. The germline V gene encodes CDR1 MNHEY and CDR2 SVGAGI. The CDR3 is 14 residues long. The CDR3 is CASRLAANTGELFF. Written as DNA, the CDR3 is TGTGCCAGCAGGCTAGCGGCGAACACCGGGGAGCTGTTTTTT.

The rearrangement joins TRBV4-1 to TRBJ2-7; D remains ambiguous. The CDR3 consists of 15 residues. Germline loops: CDR1 MGHRA, CDR2 YSYEKL. Trimming removed 0 bases at V and 4 bases at J, with 13 bases between. The CDR3, as DNA: TGCGCCAGCAGCCAAGAGTGGTCTATGCTTTACGAGCAGTACTTC. This sequence encodes CASSQEWSMLYEQYF.

The CDR3 DNA sequence: TGTGCCTGGATATACAGGGAGAATGGCTACACCTTC. Protein: CAWIYRENGYTF. The chain has TRBV30 and TRBJ1-2, with D maybe TRBD1 (6 bases). The V gene's germline CDR1 is GTSNPN and CDR2 SVGIG (reference sequence). The CDR3 has 12 amino acids. Between the trimmed V and J ends, which lost 4 bases and 6 bases, there was a span of 12 bases.

J is TRBJ1-2 and V is TRBV9, with 8 bases aligning to TRBD1. The J segment lost 0 bases and the V segment lost 3 bases, leaving 7 bases of the junction unmatched. The CDR3 is made up of 16 amino acids. CDR1 and CDR2 (germline): SGDLS, YYNGEE. The CDR3 sequence is CASSAEGTGTNYGYTF. The CDR3 DNA reads TGTGCCAGCAGCGCAGAAGGGACAGGAACTAACTATGGCTACACCTTC.

The chain recombines TRBV30 with TRBJ1-1; no reliable D call. CDR3 size: 13 residues. The V and J ends lost 3 bases and 4 bases respectively, with 12 bases between them. CDR1 GTSNPN and CDR2 SVGIG come from the germline V gene (reference sequence). CDR3 sequence reads: CAWRELGSTEAFF. The DNA for the CDR3 is TGTGCCTGGAGAGAATTGGGGAGCACTGAAGCTTTCTTT.

The chain links TRBV6-1 to TRBJ2-5, with D tentatively TRBD1 (6 bases). The CDR3 totals 13 residues. Trimming took off 11 bases at V and 2 bases at J, with 15 bases between the two ends. Germline V gene lookup returns CDR1 MNHNS and CDR2 SASEGT. CDR3 DNA: TGTGCCTCCCAAAGACAGGATCAAGAGACCCAGTACTTC. It codes for CASQRQDQETQYF.

This chain connects TRBV7-8 to TRBJ2-4, with D possibly being TRBD1 (6 bases). The germline V gene encodes CDR1 SGHVS and CDR2 FQNEAQ. Trimming left V 6 bases short and J 0 bases short, with 15 bases between. This CDR3 contains 16 residues. CDR3 nucleotide sequence: TGTGCCAGCAGTCAGGGGTGGGATCTAGCCAAAAACATTCAGTACTTC. Its translation is CASSQGWDLAKNIQYF. Using reference TRBV7-8 and TRBJ2-4 for the parts outside the CDR3, the full variable domain is GAGVSQSPRYKVAKRGQDVALRCDPISGHVSLFWYQQALGQGPEFLTYFQNEAQLDKSGLPSDRFFAERPEGSVSTLKIQRTQQEDSAVYLCASSQGWDLAKNIQYFGAGTRLSVL.

The chain is built from TRBV19 and TRBJ2-1, with TRBD2 matching over 12 bases. CDR3 size: 16 residues. After removal of 2 bases from V and 2 bases from J, the junction contained 1 base not matched to a gene. In germline, CDR1 is LNHDA, CDR2 SQIVND (reference sequence). DNA for the CDR3: TGTGCCAGTAGTATAAGGACTAGCGGGACCTACAATGAGCAGTTCTTC. The encoded protein is CASSIRTSGTYNEQFF.

This sequence joins TRBV6-5 and TRBJ2-7, with 11 bases matching TRBD2. The germline gives CDR1 MNHEY, CDR2 SVGAGI. J gave up 2 bases and V 0 bases, and 3 bases lay outside the gene matches. The CDR3 extends over 16 amino acids. The CDR3, as DNA: TGTGCCAGCAGTTACTCGACTAGCGGGATAGCCTACGAGCAGTACTTC. This sequence encodes CASSYSTSGIAYEQYF.

The chain joins TRBV15 to TRBJ2-7; TRBD2 matches at 9 bases. The CDR3 extends over 16 amino acids. V was clipped by 5 bases and J by 3 bases; unmatched bases: 11. CDR1 LNHNV and CDR2 YYDKDF come from the germline V gene (reference sequence). The CDR3 DNA reads TGTGCCACCAGCGCGGAGGGGACTAGCCCCCTCTACGAGCAGTACTTC. This codes for CATSAEGTSPLYEQYF.

V is TRBV7-9 and J is TRBJ1-5; D ambiguous. The V end was cut by 8 bases, the J end by 0 bases, with 8 bases between. Germline CDR1 reads SEHNR; CDR2 reads FQNEAQ (reference sequence). This CDR3 region has 13 residues. CDR3 loop: CASEENSNQPQHF. CDR3 DNA: TGTGCCAGCGAGGAGAATAGCAATCAGCCCCAGCATTTT. The variable domain in full, completed from reference TRBV7-9 and TRBJ1-5, reads DTGVSQNPRHKITKRGQNVTFRCDPISEHNRLYWYRQTLGQGPEFLTYFQNEAQLEKSRLLSDRFSAERPKGSFSTLEIQRTEQGDSAMYLCASEENSNQPQHFGDGTRLSIL.

This clone was seen only once. This sequence joins TRBV9 and TRBJ2-5; perhaps TRBD1 as D (7 bases). This CDR3 region has 15 residues. V lost 4 bases to trimming and J lost 2 bases, with 15 bases between them. The V gene's germline CDR1 is SGDLS and CDR2 YYNGEE. CDR3 DNA: TGTGCCAGCAGCCCAGGGGGGTTTCAGCAAGAGACCCAGTACTTC. Translated: CASSPGGFQQETQYF.

CDR3 DNA sequence: TGCGCCAGCAGCCTAGGATACGGGACAGGCTCCGAGCAGTACTTC. Amino acid sequence: CASSLGYGTGSEQYF. V gene TRBV4-1 combines with J gene TRBJ2-7; 8 positions agree with TRBD1. Germline V lookup: CDR1 MGHRA, CDR2 YSYEKL. The length of the CDR3 is 15 residues. J gave up 6 bases and V 4 bases, and 11 bases lay outside the gene matches.